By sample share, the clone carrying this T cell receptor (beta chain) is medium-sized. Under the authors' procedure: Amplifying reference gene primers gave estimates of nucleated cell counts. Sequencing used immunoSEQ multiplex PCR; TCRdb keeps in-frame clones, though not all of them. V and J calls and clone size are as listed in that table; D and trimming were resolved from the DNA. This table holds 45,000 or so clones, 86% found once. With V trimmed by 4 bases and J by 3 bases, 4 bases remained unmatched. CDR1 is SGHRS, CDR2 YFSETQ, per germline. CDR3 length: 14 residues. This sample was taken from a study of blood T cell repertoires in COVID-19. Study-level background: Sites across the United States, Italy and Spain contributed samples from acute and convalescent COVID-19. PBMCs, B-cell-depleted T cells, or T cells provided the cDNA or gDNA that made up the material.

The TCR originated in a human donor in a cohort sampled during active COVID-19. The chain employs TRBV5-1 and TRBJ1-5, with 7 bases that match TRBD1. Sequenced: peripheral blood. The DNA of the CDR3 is TGCGCCAGCAGCCCGGGACAGCTCAATCAGCCCCAGCATTTT. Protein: CASSPGQLNQPQHF. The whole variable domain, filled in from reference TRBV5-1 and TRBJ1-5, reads KAGVTQTPRYLIKTRGQQVTLSCSPISGHRSVSWYQQTPGQGLQFLFEYFSETQRNKGNFPGRFSGRQFSNSRSEMNVSTLELGDSALYLCASSPGQLNQPQHFGDGTRLSIL.